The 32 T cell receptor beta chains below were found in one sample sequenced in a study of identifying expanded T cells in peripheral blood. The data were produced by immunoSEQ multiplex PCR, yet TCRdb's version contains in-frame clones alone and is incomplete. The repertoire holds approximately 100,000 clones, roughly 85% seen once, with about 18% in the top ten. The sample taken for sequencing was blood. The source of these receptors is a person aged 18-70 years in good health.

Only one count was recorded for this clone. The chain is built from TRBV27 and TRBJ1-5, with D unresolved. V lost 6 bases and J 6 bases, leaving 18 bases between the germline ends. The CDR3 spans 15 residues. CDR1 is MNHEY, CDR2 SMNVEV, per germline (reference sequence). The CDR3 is CASSPDPRRGQPQHF. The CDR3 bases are TGTGCCAGCAGCCCCGATCCACGACGCGGTCAGCCCCAGCATTTT.

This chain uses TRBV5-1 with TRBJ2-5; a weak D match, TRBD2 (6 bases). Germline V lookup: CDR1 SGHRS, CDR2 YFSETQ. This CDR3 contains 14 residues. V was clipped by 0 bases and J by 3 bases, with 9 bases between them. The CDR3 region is CASSLGGIEETQYF. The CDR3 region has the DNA TGCGCCAGCAGCTTGGGCGGGATCGAAGAGACCCAGTACTTC.

The CDR3 region has the DNA TGTGCCAGCTCACCTCGAACAGGGGCGACAGATACGCAGTATTTT. Protein: CASSPRTGATDTQYF. J is TRBJ2-3 and V is TRBV18; the match to TRBD1 covers 7 bases. This CDR3 comprises 15 residues. V lost 3 bases and J lost 3; bases outside the gene matches: 6. CDR1 is KGHSH, CDR2 LQKENI, per germline.

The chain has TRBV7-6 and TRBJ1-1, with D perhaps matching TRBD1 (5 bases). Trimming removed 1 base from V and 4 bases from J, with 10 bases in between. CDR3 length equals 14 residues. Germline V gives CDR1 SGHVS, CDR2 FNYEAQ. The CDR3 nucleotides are TGTGCCAGCAGCTTAGTAGGCAGGGCCACTGAAGCTTTCTTT. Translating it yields CASSLVGRATEAFF.

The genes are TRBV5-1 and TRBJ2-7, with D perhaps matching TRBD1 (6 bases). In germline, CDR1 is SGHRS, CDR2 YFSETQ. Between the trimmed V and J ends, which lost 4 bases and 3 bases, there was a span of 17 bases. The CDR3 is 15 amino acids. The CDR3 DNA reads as TGCGCCAGCAGCCTACAGGGTGCCGTGAGCTACGAGCAGTACTTC. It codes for CASSLQGAVSYEQYF.

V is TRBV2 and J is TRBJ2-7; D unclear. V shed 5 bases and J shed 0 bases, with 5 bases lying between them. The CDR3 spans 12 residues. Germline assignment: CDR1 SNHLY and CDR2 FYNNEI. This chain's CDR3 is CASSYVSYEQYF. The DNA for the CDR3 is TGTGCCAGCAGTTACGTCTCCTACGAGCAGTACTTC.

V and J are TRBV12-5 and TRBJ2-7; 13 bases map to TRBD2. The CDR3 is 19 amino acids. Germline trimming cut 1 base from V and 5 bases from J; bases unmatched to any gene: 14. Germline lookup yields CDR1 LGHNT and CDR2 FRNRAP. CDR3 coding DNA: TGTGCTAGTGGTTTGGAAAAGGGAGGACTAGCGGGGGCCCCGGACGAGCAGTACTTC. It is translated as CASGLEKGGLAGAPDEQYF.

The CDR3, as DNA: TGTGCCAGCAGCTTTTCGTGGAGCGGCCGAAGCGTCTACGAGCAGTACTTC. Translated, it gives CASSFSWSGRSVYEQYF. V is TRBV7-2 and J is TRBJ2-7, with D tentatively TRBD2 (5 bases). The CDR3 has 17 residues. V lost 3 bases, J lost 3 bases, and 21 bases lay in between. Germline loops: CDR1 SGHTA, CDR2 FQGNSA.

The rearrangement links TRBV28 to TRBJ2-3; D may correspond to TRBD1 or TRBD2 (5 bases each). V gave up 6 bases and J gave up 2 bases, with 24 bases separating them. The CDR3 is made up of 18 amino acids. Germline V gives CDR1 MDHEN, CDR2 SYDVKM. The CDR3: CASSQSGVWGSDTDTQYF. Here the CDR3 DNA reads TGTGCCAGCAGCCAGTCGGGTGTGTGGGGGTCGGACACAGATACGCAGTATTTT.

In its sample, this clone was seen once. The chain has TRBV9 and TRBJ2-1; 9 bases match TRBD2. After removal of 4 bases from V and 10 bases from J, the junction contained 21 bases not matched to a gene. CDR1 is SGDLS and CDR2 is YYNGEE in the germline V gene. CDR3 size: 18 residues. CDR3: CASSHPRGGTSPTIEQFF. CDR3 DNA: TGTGCCAGCAGCCACCCTAGGGGGGGGACTAGCCCTACTATCGAGCAGTTCTTC.

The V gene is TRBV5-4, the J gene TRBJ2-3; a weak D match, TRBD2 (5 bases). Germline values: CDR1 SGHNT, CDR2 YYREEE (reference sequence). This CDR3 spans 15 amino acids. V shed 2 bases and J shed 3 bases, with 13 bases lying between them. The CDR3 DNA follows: TGTGCCAGCAGCTTTAACGGCGGACTTACAGATACGCAGTATTTT. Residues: CASSFNGGLTDTQYF.

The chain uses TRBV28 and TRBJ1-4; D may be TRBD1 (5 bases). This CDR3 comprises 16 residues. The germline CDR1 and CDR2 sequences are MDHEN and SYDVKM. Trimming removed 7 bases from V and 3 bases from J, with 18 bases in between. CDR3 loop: CASKNEQGSSNEKLFF. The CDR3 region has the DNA TGTGCCAGCAAAAACGAGCAGGGTTCGTCTAATGAAAAACTGTTTTTT.

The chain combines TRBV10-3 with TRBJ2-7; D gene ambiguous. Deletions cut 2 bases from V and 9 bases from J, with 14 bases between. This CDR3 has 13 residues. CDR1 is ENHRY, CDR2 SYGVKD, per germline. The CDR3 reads CAISEGGPAWQYF. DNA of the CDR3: TGTGCCATCAGTGAGGGCGGACCCGCTTGGCAGTACTTC.

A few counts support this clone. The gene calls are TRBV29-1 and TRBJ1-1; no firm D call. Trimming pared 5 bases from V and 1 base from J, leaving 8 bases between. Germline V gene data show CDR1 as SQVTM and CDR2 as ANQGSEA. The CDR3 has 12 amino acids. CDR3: CSVTHTNTEAFF. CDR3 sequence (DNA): TGCAGCGTTACACACACGAACACTGAAGCTTTCTTT.

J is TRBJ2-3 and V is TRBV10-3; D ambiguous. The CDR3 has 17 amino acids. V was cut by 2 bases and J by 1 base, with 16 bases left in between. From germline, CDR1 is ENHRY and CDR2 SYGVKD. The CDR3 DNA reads TGTGCCATCAGTGAGAGGCGGTCGGAGAGAGGCACAGATACGCAGTATTTT. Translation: CAISERRSERGTDTQYF.

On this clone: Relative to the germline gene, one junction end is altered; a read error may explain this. Here the CDR3 reads CASSLEQGSASF. The CDR3, as DNA: TGTGCCAGCAGCTTAGAACAGGGATCGGCTTCGTTC. The chain uses TRBV7-2 and TRBJ1-2; perhaps TRBD1 as D (6 bases). The germline CDR1 and CDR2 sequences are SGHTA and FQGNSA. The CDR3 runs to 12 residues.

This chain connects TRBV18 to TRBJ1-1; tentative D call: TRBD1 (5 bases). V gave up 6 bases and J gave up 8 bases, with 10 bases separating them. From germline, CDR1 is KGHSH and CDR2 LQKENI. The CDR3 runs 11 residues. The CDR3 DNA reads TGTGCCAGCTCTACGGGACCGGAAGCTTTCTTT. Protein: CASSTGPEAFF. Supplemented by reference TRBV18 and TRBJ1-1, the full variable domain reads NAGVMQNPRHLVRRRGQEARLRCSPMKGHSHVYWYRQLPEEGLKFMVYLQKENIIDESGMPKERFSAEFPKEGPSILRIQQVVRGDSAAYFCASSTGPEAFFGQGTRLTVV.

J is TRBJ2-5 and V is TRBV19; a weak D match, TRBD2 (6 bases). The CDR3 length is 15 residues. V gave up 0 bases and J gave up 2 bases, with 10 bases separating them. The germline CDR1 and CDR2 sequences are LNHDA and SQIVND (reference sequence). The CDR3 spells CASSIDDRGQETQYF. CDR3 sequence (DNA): TGTGCCAGTAGTATAGATGATCGGGGGCAAGAGACCCAGTACTTC.

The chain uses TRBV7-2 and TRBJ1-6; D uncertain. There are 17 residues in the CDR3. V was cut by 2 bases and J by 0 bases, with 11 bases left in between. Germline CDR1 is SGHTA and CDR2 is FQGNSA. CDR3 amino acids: CASSLRPGSSYNSPLHF. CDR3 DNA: TGTGCCAGCAGCTTACGTCCAGGAAGCTCCTATAATTCACCCCTCCACTTT.

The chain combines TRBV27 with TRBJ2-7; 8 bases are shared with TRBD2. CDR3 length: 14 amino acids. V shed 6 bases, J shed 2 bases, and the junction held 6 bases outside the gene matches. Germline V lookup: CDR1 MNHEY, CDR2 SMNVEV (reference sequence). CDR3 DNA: TGTGCCAGCAGCCAAGCGGGGGTGCCCTACGAGCAGTACTTC. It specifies CASSQAGVPYEQYF.

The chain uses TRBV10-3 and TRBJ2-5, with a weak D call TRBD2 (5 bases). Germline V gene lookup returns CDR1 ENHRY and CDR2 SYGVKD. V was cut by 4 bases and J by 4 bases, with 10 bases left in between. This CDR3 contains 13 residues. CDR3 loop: CAISGPGGETQYF. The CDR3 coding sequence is TGTGCCATCAGTGGTCCCGGAGGAGAGACCCAGTACTTC.

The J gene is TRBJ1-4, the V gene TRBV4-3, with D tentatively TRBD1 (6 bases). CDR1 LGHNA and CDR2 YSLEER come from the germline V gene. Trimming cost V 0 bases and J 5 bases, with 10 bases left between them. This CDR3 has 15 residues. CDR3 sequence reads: CASSQERGGNEKLFF. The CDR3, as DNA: TGCGCCAGCAGCCAAGAAAGGGGGGGAAATGAAAAACTGTTTTTT.

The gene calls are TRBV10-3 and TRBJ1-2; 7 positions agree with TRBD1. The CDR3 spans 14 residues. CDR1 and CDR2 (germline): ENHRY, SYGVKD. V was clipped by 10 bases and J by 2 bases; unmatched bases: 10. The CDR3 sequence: CATSGTAWNYGYTF. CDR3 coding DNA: TGTGCCACCTCCGGGACAGCATGGAACTATGGCTACACCTTC.

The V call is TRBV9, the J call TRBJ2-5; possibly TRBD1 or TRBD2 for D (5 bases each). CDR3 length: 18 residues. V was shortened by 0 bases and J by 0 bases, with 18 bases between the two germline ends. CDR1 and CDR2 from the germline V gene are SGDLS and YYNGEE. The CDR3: CASSVAGTDTLNQETQYF. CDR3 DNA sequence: TGTGCCAGCAGCGTAGCGGGGACGGACACCCTAAACCAAGAGACCCAGTACTTC.

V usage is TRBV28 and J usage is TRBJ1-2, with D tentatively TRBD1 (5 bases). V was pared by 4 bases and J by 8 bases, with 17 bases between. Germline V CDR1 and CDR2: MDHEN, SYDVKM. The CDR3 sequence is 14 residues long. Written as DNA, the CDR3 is TGTGCCAGCAGTTCCTCTTCATGGGGGAGAGGCTACACCTTC. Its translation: CASSSSSWGRGYTF.

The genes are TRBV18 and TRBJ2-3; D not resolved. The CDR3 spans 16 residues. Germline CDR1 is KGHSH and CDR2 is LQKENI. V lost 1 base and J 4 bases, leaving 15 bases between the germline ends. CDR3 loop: CASSPLDPKGPDTQYF. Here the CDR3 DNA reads TGTGCCAGCTCACCACTCGACCCGAAAGGGCCAGATACGCAGTATTTT.

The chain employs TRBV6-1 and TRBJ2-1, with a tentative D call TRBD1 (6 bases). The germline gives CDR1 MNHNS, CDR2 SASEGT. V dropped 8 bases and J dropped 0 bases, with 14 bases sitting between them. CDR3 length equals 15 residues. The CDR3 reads CASQVRGDSYNEQFF. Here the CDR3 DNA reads TGTGCCAGCCAAGTCAGGGGAGACTCCTACAATGAGCAGTTCTTC.

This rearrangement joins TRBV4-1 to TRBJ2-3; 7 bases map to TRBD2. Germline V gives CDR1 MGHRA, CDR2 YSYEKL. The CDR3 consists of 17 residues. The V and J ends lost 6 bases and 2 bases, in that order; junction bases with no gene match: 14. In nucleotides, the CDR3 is TGCGCCAGCAGTAGGGGAGGGGCGGGTAGCGACACAGATACGCAGTATTTT. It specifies CASSRGGAGSDTDTQYF.

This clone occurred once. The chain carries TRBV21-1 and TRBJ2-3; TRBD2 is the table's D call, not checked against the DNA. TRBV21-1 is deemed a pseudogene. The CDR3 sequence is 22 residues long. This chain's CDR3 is CASSSQRRLAGATVDFTDTQYF. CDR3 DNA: TGTGCCAGCAGCTCTCAACGCCGACTAGCGGGGGCCACCGTAGACTTCACAGATACGCAGTATTTT.

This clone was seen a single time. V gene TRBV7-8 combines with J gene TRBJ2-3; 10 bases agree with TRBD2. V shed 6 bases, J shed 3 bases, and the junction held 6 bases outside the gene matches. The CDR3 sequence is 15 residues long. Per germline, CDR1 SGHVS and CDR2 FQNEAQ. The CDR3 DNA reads TGTGCCAGCAGTCTAAGCGGGGGGGCGACAGATACGCAGTATTTT. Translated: CASSLSGGATDTQYF.

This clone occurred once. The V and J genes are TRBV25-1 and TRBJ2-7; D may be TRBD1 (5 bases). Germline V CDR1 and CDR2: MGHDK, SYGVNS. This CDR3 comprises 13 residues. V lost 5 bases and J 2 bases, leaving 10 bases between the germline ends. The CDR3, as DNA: TGTGCCAGCAGTAAAGGGGAACCCTACGAGCAGTACTTC. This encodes CASSKGEPYEQYF.

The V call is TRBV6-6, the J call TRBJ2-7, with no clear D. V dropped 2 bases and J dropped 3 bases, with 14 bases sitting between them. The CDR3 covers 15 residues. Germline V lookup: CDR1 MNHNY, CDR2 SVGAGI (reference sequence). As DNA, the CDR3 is TGTGCCAGCAGTTACGGTGGCCAGCCTTACTACGAGCAGTACTTC. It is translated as CASSYGGQPYYEQYF.